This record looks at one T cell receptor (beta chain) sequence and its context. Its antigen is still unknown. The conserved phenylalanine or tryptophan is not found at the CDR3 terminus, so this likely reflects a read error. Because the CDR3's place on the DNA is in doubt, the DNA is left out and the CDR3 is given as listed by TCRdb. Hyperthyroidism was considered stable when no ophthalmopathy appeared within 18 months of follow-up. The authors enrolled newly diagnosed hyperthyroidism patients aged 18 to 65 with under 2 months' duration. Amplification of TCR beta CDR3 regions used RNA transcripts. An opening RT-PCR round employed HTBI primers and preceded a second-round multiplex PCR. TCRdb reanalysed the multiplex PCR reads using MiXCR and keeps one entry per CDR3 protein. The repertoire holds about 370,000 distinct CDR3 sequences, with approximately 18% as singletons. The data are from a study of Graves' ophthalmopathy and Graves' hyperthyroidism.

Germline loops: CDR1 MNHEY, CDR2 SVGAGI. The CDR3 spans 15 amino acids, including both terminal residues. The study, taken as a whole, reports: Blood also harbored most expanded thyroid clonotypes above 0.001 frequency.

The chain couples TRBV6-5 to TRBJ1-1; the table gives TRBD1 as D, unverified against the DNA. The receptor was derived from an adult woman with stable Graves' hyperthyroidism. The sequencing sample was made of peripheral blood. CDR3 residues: CASSYGGASSGGACL.